This T cell receptor beta chain is drawn from a study of blood T cell repertoires in COVID-19. Study details: Sites in the United States, Italy and Spain provided acute and convalescent COVID-19 samples.

Participants, 18 to 89 years old, spanned some 23 US areas. In Cohort 3, a recovered donor had either two negative PCRs, clearance, or symptom resolution. Produced via immunoSEQ multiplex PCR; TCRdb's table is partial and in-frame only. The profile covers over 200,000 clones, with roughly 84% appearing a single time and approximately 6.6% taken by the ten largest. Germline CDR1 GTSNPN, CDR2 SVGIG (reference sequence). This CDR3 region has 14 residues. The V gene lost 3 bases and the J gene lost 4 bases, with 13 bases spanning the gap. The genes are TRBV30 and TRBJ1-3, with D possibly being TRBD1 (6 bases). This receptor was identified in a middle-aged woman who had recovered from COVID-19. The sample taken for sequencing was PBMCs or T cells enriched from blood (not recorded which). CDR3 nucleotides: TGTGCCTGGAGAGCCGACAGGTCCGGAAACACCATATATTTT. This codes for CAWRADRSGNTIYF.